This TCR beta chain appears in the sequencing data of a study of T cell responses to AZD1222 COVID-19 vaccine. Points from the study as a whole: Baseline serostatus was positive in only a handful of AZD1222 recipients.

Sequencing was performed with immunoSEQ multiplex PCR; in TCRdb, only in-frame clones are kept and a portion is missing. The repertoire consists of 90,000 to 120,000 clones, with approximately 90% occurring once and the leading ten covering 2% to 2.5%. Concerning this clone itself: Its antigen is not known.

The sequencing used peripheral blood, collected 28 days after the second AZD1222 dose. The TCR sequence derives from an adult who received the AZD1222 COVID-19 vaccine.

CDR3 loop: CASSPSPRSNQPQHF. The CDR3 region has the DNA TGTGCCAGCAGCCCCTCGCCGAGGAGCAATCAGCCCCAGCATTTT. This chain uses TRBV5-4 with TRBJ1-5; D gene ambiguous. The germline gives CDR1 SGHNT, CDR2 YYREEE (reference sequence). V shed 4 bases and J shed 1 base, with 12 bases lying between them. The length of the CDR3 is 15 residues.